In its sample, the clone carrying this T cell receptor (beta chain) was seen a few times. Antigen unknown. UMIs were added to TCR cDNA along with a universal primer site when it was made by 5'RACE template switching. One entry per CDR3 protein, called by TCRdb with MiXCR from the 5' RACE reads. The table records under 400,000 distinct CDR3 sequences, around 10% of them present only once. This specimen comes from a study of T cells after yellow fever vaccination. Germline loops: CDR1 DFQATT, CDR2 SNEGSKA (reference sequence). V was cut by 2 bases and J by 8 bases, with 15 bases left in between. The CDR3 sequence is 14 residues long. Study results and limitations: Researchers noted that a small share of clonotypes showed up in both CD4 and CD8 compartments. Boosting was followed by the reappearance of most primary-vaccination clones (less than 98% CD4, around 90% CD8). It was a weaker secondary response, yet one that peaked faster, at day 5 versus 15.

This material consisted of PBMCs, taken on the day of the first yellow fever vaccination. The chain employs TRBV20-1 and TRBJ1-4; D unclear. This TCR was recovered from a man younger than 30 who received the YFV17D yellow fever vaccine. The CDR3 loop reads CSARSGQAGEKLFF. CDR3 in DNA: TGCAGTGCTAGATCTGGGCAGGCCGGGGAAAAACTGTTTTTT.